One T cell receptor (beta chain) is described in this entry. This clonotype was recorded a few times. No antigen is known for it. No base quality values were provided; no much bigger clone lies one nucleotide off. Every donor in the study was a healthy Caucasian. Three pairs of female monozygotic twins, all aged about 18 to 30 years, were included in the twin cohort. Positive isolation kits from Invitrogen were used to isolate CD4+ and CD8+ T cell populations. The entry originates in a study of identical twins (dated by TCRdb to the mid-2010s). Some background on the complete study: To test whether fetal clonotypes persist, this study deep-sequenced TCR alpha and beta repertoires from monozygotic twins, from unrelated adults of various ages, and from cord blood. Replicate twin experiments were performed at different times using different library preparation protocols to rule out contamination. The research as a whole found: In monozygotic twins, recombination models systematically underestimated out-of-frame TCR alpha sharing, but the models matched the sharing seen between unrelated individuals. Because the same donors could not be followed over many years, the conclusions depended on cross-sectional statistical analysis. Excess twin sharing in beta out-of-frame sequences was weaker because fewer shared sequences lowered the signal-to-noise ratio. Compared with coincidental sharing between unrelated individuals, out-of-frame TCR alpha sequences shared between twins had an excess of sequences with low generation probability. Invariant T cells such as MAIT and iNKT could partly confound zero-insertion analyses, though diverse VJ usage argued against this for most clonotypes. Abundant cord blood beta clonotypes had fewer insertions, young adult naive repertoires showed a similar but weaker trend, and memory repertoires showed no such trend.

CDR1 is given as LGHNA and CDR2 as YSLEER, both from the germline V gene. Germline trimming amounts to 0 bases on V and 5 bases on J, with 5 as the count of junction bases outside the gene matches. The CDR3 contains 16 residues, cysteine and phenylalanine counted. The DNA shown is the 48-base CDR3, in frame from base 1. Library construction relied on 5' RACE. These reads were obtained on an Illumina HiSeq 2000. Template switching added a universal primer binding site, and the final cDNA carried a unique molecular identifier that allowed TCR cDNA molecules to be counted accurately. First-strand cDNA for TCR alpha and beta chains was synthesized from specific primers in the conserved constant-segment region. To control for contamination, every cDNA library was double barcoded, receiving both a SMART-Mk sample barcode and Illumina barcodes. TruSeq adapter sequences along with Illumina sample barcodes were introduced in two successive PCR steps. TCR alpha and beta cDNA libraries were sequenced on the Illumina HiSeq platform with custom primers. The authors' analysis ran thus. Raw reads were processed with MiGEC to extract unique molecular identifiers, and MiXCR was used to determine CDR3 positions. Recombination models were inferred per individual with the repgenHMM and IGoR tools using an EM algorithm. The analysis of shared clonotypes was done with the tcR package in R, with sharing normalized by the product of cloneset sizes. To study raw recombination without the effects of thymic and clonal selection, out-of-frame nonproductive sequences were analyzed. The public reads were reprocessed in TCRdb via fastp at Q25 and MiXCR, keeping in-frame beta chains. Identical CDR3 proteins give one entry, which carries the most common genes and DNA. The V and J calls were not made by the authors but by TCRdb's processing. This sample holds 400,000 to 550,000 distinct CDR3 sequences; 20% to 25% were observed only once. About 2.9% of the sample is taken by the ten largest.

These sequences were also reported in another study, on T cells expressing NK-cell markers. The second study reports: In sorted CD3+CD56+NKG2C+, CD3+CD56+NKG2C- and CD3+CD56-NKG2C+ T-cell subsets from eight donors, TCR beta-chain repertoires were profiled. Among the eight sequenced donors, seven were HCMV-seropositive and one was HCMV-seronegative. To restrict sorting to alphabetaTCR-expressing T cells, an anti-gammadeltaTCR antibody was added in several experiments. In several donors, the dominant CD3+CD56+NKG2C+ clonotypes were found to rank among the top 10 CD8+ clonotypes and to make up 1.0-7.0% of CD8+ T cells. Those dominant clonotypes were again the most abundant among CD3+CD56-NKG2C+ cells in a few donors, at about 25-65%. Whether the expanded NKG2C-expressing T cell clones were specific for HCMV antigens remained unclear. The eight sequenced donors were randomly selected healthy volunteers, three men and five women. To determine HCMV serostatus, a commercial ELISA kit was used to detect HCMV-specific IgG in serum. MIGEC handled demultiplexing of the reads and grouping by UMI, while MiTCR was used to assemble and quantify clonotypes. To remove erroneous sequences, TCR cDNA sequences were retained only when supported by two or more reads. The tcR package was used for downstream repertoire analysis, and clonotypes were matched across fractions by CDR3 nucleotide sequence plus V segment. VDJmatch was used to annotate antigen specificity against VDJdb, with one amino acid substitution in CDR3 permitted.

The rearrangement combines TRBV4-3 with TRBJ2-3; 10 central bases correspond to TRBD2. The sample comprised CD4+ T cells sorted from blood. This clonotype was obtained from a young woman in good health. The nucleotides are TGCGCCAGCAGCCAAGAAAAAGCGGGAGGGGGAGATACGCAGTATTTT. This translates into CASSQEKAGGGDTQYF.